Listed here are 8 T cell receptor beta chains from one sample, sequenced in a study of blood T cell repertoires in COVID-19. Assay: immunoSEQ multiplex PCR; the TCRdb copy retains only in-frame clones and omits some. The table includes roughly 200,000 clones, approximately 90% detected once. The sequencing sample was made of peripheral blood. The receptor set was obtained from a woman between 18 and 30 years old who had recovered from COVID-19.

CDR3 nucleotides: TGTGCCAGCAGCCACCGACAGGGACCCACAGATACGCAGTATTTT. It yields the protein CASSHRQGPTDTQYF. V usage is TRBV7-9 and J usage is TRBJ2-3; TRBD1 matches at 7 bases. The germline V gene encodes CDR1 SEHNR and CDR2 FQNEAQ (reference sequence). The J segment lost 2 bases and the V segment lost 5 bases, leaving 7 bases of the junction unmatched. The CDR3 is 15 residues long.

The chain has TRBV19 and TRBJ1-6, with D possibly matching TRBD1 (5 bases). The CDR3 consists of 12 residues. The germline V gene encodes CDR1 LNHDA and CDR2 SQIVND (reference sequence). CDR3 DNA: TGTGCAAGTCGACCGGGGGATTCACCCCTCCACTTT. It yields the protein CASRPGDSPLHF.

The chain links TRBV18 to TRBJ1-2; 9 bases fit TRBD1. Per the germline V gene, CDR1 is KGHSH and CDR2 is LQKENI. V shed 4 bases, J shed 3 bases, and the junction held 9 bases outside the gene matches. CDR3 length: 16 residues. CDR3 amino acids: CASSQSTTGGDYGYTF. DNA of the CDR3: TGTGCCAGCTCACAGAGCACTACAGGGGGCGACTATGGCTACACCTTC.

The CDR3 DNA reads as TGTGCCAGCAGTGTTAATGTACGGACAGAAGCTTTCTTT. Amino acids: CASSVNVRTEAFF. This rearrangement joins TRBV2 to TRBJ1-1, with a possible D match to TRBD1 (5 bases). V lost 4 bases and J 8 bases, leaving 14 bases between the germline ends. CDR3 length: 13 residues. The V gene's germline CDR1 is SNHLY and CDR2 FYNNEI.

Points on this clone: Other nucleotide sequences from this sample produce the same CDR3. The rearrangement uses TRBV30 and TRBJ1-5; TRBD1 might be the D (6 bases). Germline CDR1 reads GTSNPN; CDR2 reads SVGIG (reference sequence). Trimming stripped 0 bases from V and 6 bases from J, with 9 bases between. This CDR3 contains 13 residues. In nucleotides, the CDR3 is TGTGCCTGGAGTGTACGAGGGGGTCAGCCCCAGCATTTT. The encoded protein is CAWSVRGGQPQHF.

The V call is TRBV7-9, the J call TRBJ1-1, with a tentative D call TRBD1 (5 bases). V lost 1 base, J lost 4 bases, and 13 bases lay in between. The CDR3 sequence is 15 residues long. Germline V gives CDR1 SEHNR, CDR2 FQNEAQ (reference sequence). The CDR3, as DNA: TGTGCCAGCAGCTTAGAAGAGGCAAGGGGCACTGAAGCTTTCTTT. It encodes CASSLEEARGTEAFF.

This chain connects TRBV7-9 to TRBJ1-4; weak D call: TRBD1 (6 bases). V lost 3 bases and J lost 6, with 20 bases in between. Germline CDR1 reads SEHNR; CDR2 reads FQNEAQ (reference sequence). The CDR3 consists of 17 residues. The CDR3 DNA follows: TGTGCCAGCAGCTTCCCGCACTTACAGGGCGTTTATGAAAAACTGTTTTTT. The encoded protein is CASSFPHLQGVYEKLFF.

This rearrangement joins TRBV4-2 to TRBJ2-7, with 16 bases that match TRBD2. CDR3 length equals 18 residues. The germline V gene has CDR1 LGHNA and CDR2 YNFKEQ. The V gene end was trimmed by 0 bases and the J gene end by 3 bases; junction bases not matched to a gene: 5. This CDR3 reads CASSQDFGTSGRGYEQYF. The DNA for the CDR3 is TGTGCCAGCAGCCAAGATTTTGGGACTAGCGGGAGGGGCTACGAGCAGTACTTC.